A single sample gave rise to the 20 T cell receptor beta chains below, sequenced in a study of human T cells and chemical hapten exposure. The time point is: pre-sensitization, week 0. Treatment: therapeutic diphenylcyclopropenone sensitization with weekly scalp DPC. Using its own MiXCR run on the RACE reads, TCRdb lists one record per CDR3 protein. The table records 87,000 or so distinct CDR3 sequences, about 8.9% of them present only once. The sequences come from whole blood, collected in connection with sensitization to the hapten diphenylcyclopropenone (DPC). Receptor source: a woman between 40 and 50 years old with alopecia areata. Some clones in this sample may be carry-over from other donors' samples.

The chain carries TRBV29-1 and TRBJ2-2; TRBD2 matches at 8 bases. Germline assignment: CDR1 SQVTM and CDR2 ANQGSEA. The CDR3 totals 13 residues. V shed 3 bases, J shed 5 bases, and the junction held 2 bases outside the gene matches. CDR3 bases: TGCAGCGTTGAGCGGGGGGCTACCGGGGAGCTGTTTTTT. Translated: CSVERGATGELFF.

Concerning this clonotype itself: This is likely a read error, given that the CDR3 carries no conserved phenylalanine or tryptophan at its end. The DNA is omitted, as the CDR3 cannot be located on it reliably, and the CDR3 follows TCRdb's listing. The V call is TRBV12-3 or TRBV12-4, the J call TRBJ2-3; whether TRBD1, the table's D call, matches the DNA was not checked. The length of the CDR3 is 8 amino acids, counting both ends. The CDR3 here is CASIQGEV.

This clonotype was counted many times. The V call is TRBV18, the J call TRBJ2-2, with unresolved D. Germline CDR1 reads KGHSH; CDR2 reads LQKENI. The CDR3 runs 14 residues. Between the trimmed V and J ends, which lost 0 bases and 3 bases, there was a span of 5 bases. Here the CDR3 reads CASSPPRDTGELFF. CDR3 DNA sequence: TGTGCCAGCTCACCACCTCGAGACACCGGGGAGCTGTTTTTT. The full variable domain, its missing parts supplied by reference TRBV18 and TRBJ2-2, is NAGVMQNPRHLVRRRGQEARLRCSPMKGHSHVYWYRQLPEEGLKFMVYLQKENIIDESGMPKERFSAEFPKEGPSILRIQQVVRGDSAAYFCASSPPRDTGELFFGEGSRLTVL.

This clonotype was found many times. V gene TRBV5-1 combines with J gene TRBJ1-5, with 9 bases lining up with TRBD1. Germline CDR1 is SGHRS and CDR2 is YFSETQ. CDR3 length: 15 amino acids. The V and J ends lost 4 bases and 2 bases, in that order; junction bases with no gene match: 4. DNA of the CDR3: TGCGCCAGCAGCCGGACAGGGGAGGGCAATCAGCCCCAGCATTTT. Translation: CASSRTGEGNQPQHF. The whole variable domain, filled in from reference TRBV5-1 and TRBJ1-5, reads KAGVTQTPRYLIKTRGQQVTLSCSPISGHRSVSWYQQTPGQGLQFLFEYFSETQRNKGNFPGRFSGRQFSNSRSEMNVSTLELGDSALYLCASSRTGEGNQPQHFGDGTRLSIL.

The table lists this clonotype with many counts. The CDR3 reads CASSFPLVSRNEQFF. DNA of the CDR3: TGTGCCAGCAGCTTCCCACTAGTCTCCCGCAATGAGCAGTTCTTC. The genes are TRBV7-8 and TRBJ2-1, with D possibly being TRBD2 (5 bases). Germline CDR1 and CDR2: SGHVS and FQNEAQ. CDR3 size: 15 residues. The V end was cut by 3 bases, the J end by 6 bases, with 15 bases between.

This sequence joins TRBV7-2 and TRBJ1-5; 7 nucleotides match TRBD1. CDR3 length equals 18 residues. Germline CDR1 and CDR2: SGHTA and FQGNSA. Trimming took 2 bases from V and 3 from J; bases not matched to a gene: 13. CDR3 loop: CASSLLGQAGTINQPQHF. As DNA, the CDR3 is TGTGCCAGCAGCTTACTTGGACAGGCGGGGACTATCAATCAGCCCCAGCATTTT. The variable domain in full, with the rest retrieved from reference TRBV7-2 and TRBJ1-5, is GAGVSQSPSNKVTEKGKDVELRCDPISGHTALYWYRQSLGQGLEFLIYFQGNSAPDKSGLPSDRFSAERTGGSVSTLTIQRTQQEDSAVYLCASSLLGQAGTINQPQHFGDGTRLSIL.

In this sample, this clonotype turned up many times. This chain joins TRBV5-1 and TRBJ1-5; possibly TRBD1 for D (5 bases). Germline CDR1 and CDR2: SGHRS and YFSETQ. The germline V and J ends were trimmed by 4 bases and 5 bases, with 10 bases remaining between them. CDR3 size: 13 residues. Written as DNA, the CDR3 is TGCGCCAGCAGCCCTGGGGGTGATCAGCCCCAGCATTTT. Translated, it gives CASSPGGDQPQHF.

The DNA of the CDR3 is TGCGCCAGCAGCTTCAAGCCACAGGGGCAAGAGACCCAGTACTTC. Its protein is CASSFKPQGQETQYF. The chain is built from TRBV5-1 and TRBJ2-5; 7 positions match TRBD1. The CDR3 runs to 15 residues. The germline V gene encodes CDR1 SGHRS and CDR2 YFSETQ. With V trimmed by 2 bases and J by 2 bases, 6 bases remained unmatched.

About this clonotype: One end of the junction varies from germline; a read error may be responsible. The gene calls are TRBV7-7 and TRBJ2-5, with 9 bases that match TRBD1. The CDR3 consists of 14 residues. Germline CDR1 reads SSHAT; CDR2 reads FNYEAQ (reference sequence). Written as DNA, the CDR3 is TGTGCTAGCAGCCGCGGACAGGGGAGAGAGACCCAGTACTTC. This sequence encodes CASSRGQGRETQYF.

This clonotype was recorded at least ten times. The chain uses TRBV11-2 and TRBJ2-1, with TRBD2 identical over 10 bases. V was pared by 6 bases and J by 4 bases, with 6 bases of the junction left unmatched. This CDR3 comprises 15 residues. Germline CDR1 reads SGHAT; CDR2 reads FQNNGV. Here the CDR3 reads CASSLSGGEYNEQFF. CDR3 in DNA: TGTGCCAGCAGTTTAAGCGGGGGGGAATACAATGAGCAGTTCTTC.

This clonotype has only a few counts. This sequence joins TRBV7-2 and TRBJ2-3, with TRBD2 matching 10 bases. Germline V gene sequence: CDR1 SGHTA, CDR2 FQGNSA. The CDR3 spans 16 residues. Losses at the gene ends were 5 bases for V and 7 bases for J; bases not matched to a gene: 12. CDR3 sequence reads: CASSPKAGGLENTQYF. The CDR3 bases are TGTGCCAGCAGCCCGAAAGCGGGGGGGCTGGAGAATACGCAGTATTTT.

This clonotype occurred a few times. The chain is built from TRBV3-1 and TRBJ1-2; perhaps TRBD1 as D (5 bases). Germline CDR1 reads LGHDT; CDR2 reads YNNKEL (reference sequence). The CDR3 is 14 residues long. V was trimmed by 0 bases and J by 6 bases, leaving 11 bases between them. CDR3 region: CASSQELGRNGYTF. CDR3 nucleotides: TGTGCCAGCAGCCAAGAACTGGGGCGGAATGGCTACACCTTC.

In this sample, this clonotype turned up many times. The chain has TRBV6-2 or TRBV6-3 and TRBJ2-3, with 14 bases aligning to TRBD2. The germline V gene has CDR1 MNHEY and CDR2 SVGEGT. Unmatched junction bases numbered 30, after V lost 8 bases and J lost 2 bases. This CDR3 comprises 24 residues. The CDR3 sequence is CASQPLFAGPLTSGGAGNTDTQYF. In DNA form, the CDR3 reads TGTGCCAGCCAGCCCCTATTCGCAGGACCCTTGACTAGCGGGGGGGCCGGAAACACAGATACGCAGTATTTT.

This clonotype occurred many times. The genes are TRBV7-9 and TRBJ1-2; D may be TRBD1 (5 bases). This CDR3 contains 12 residues. Looked up from germline, CDR1 is SEHNR and CDR2 is FQNEAQ (reference sequence). The V end lost 6 bases, the J end lost 8 bases, and 13 bases lay between the germline ends. The CDR3 region is CASSRGIEGYTF. CDR3 in DNA: TGTGCCAGCAGTAGGGGAATTGAAGGCTACACCTTC. The full variable domain, rest sourced from reference TRBV7-9 and TRBJ1-2, is DTGVSQNPRHKITKRGQNVTFRCDPISEHNRLYWYRQTLGQGPEFLTYFQNEAQLEKSRLLSDRFSAERPKGSFSTLEIQRTEQGDSAMYLCASSRGIEGYTFGSGTRLTVV.

The J gene is TRBJ2-7, the V gene TRBV12-3 or TRBV12-4; no clear D gene. Deletions cut 6 bases from V and 3 bases from J, with 12 bases between. The CDR3 totals 13 residues. CDR3 in DNA: TGTGCCAGCAGGTTAACAGCCAGCTACGAGCAGTACTTC. Its protein is CASRLTASYEQYF.

This clonotype was seen once. The chain couples TRBV29-1 to TRBJ1-3; 7 bases are a match to TRBD1. V lost 5 bases to trimming and J lost 4 bases; unmatched junction nucleotides: 5. Germline values: CDR1 SQVTM, CDR2 ANQGSEA. The CDR3 extends over 13 amino acids. CDR3 sequence (DNA): TGCAGCGTTTCGAGGGGGCAAGGAAACACCATATATTTT. It encodes CSVSRGQGNTIYF.

This clonotype was recorded a few times. The chain recombines TRBV20-1 with TRBJ2-5, with D possibly TRBD1 on 5 matching bases. V was pared by 2 bases and J by 9 bases, with 19 bases between. This CDR3 contains 14 residues. The germline CDR1 and CDR2 sequences are DFQATT and SNEGSKA (reference sequence). The CDR3 coding sequence is TGCAGTGCTAGAAAACAGGTTGCCCTTGGTGCCCAGTACTTC. It is translated as CSARKQVALGAQYF.

This clonotype was counted only a few times. The rearrangement links TRBV20-1 to TRBJ2-3, with D maybe TRBD2 (6 bases). Germline loops: CDR1 DFQATT, CDR2 SNEGSKA (reference sequence). The V gene lost 0 bases and the J gene lost 1 base, with 11 bases spanning the gap. This CDR3 has 15 residues. Written as DNA, the CDR3 is TGCAGTGCTAGAGACGGGGGAGTAGGCACAGATACGCAGTATTTT. Protein: CSARDGGVGTDTQYF.

This clonotype showed up just a few times. This chain links TRBV7-2 with TRBJ1-5, with 9 bases aligning to TRBD1. CDR1 is SGHTA, CDR2 FQGNSA, per germline. The junction had 5 bases not matched to a gene; V was cut back by 4 bases and J by 7 bases. The CDR3 sequence is 14 residues long. CDR3 loop: CASSSHRGQQPQHF. In DNA, the CDR3 is TGTGCCAGCAGCTCCCACAGGGGGCAACAGCCCCAGCATTTT.

This clonotype was found a few times. The chain uses TRBV10-3 and TRBJ2-3; 10 nucleotides align to TRBD2. The CDR3 extends over 16 amino acids. V shed 0 bases, J shed 2 bases, and the junction held 2 bases outside the gene matches. Germline CDR1 and CDR2: ENHRY and SYGVKD. The CDR3, as DNA: TGTGCCATCAGTGAGTCTAGCGGGGGGACCACAGATACGCAGTATTTT. This sequence encodes CAISESSGGTTDTQYF.